What follows are 3 T cell receptor beta chains derived from one specimen sequenced in a study of blood T cell repertoires in COVID-19. Produced via immunoSEQ multiplex PCR; TCRdb's table is partial and in-frame only. The table lists about 240,000 clones, around 90% of them singletons. Sequencing was carried out using peripheral blood. These receptors all stem from a man in his sixties who had recovered from COVID-19.

This clone showed up just a few times. This chain connects TRBV6-5 to TRBJ2-1; 7 positions match TRBD2. The length of the CDR3 is 14 residues. V lost 10 bases, J lost 5 bases, and 11 bases stayed unmatched. Per the germline V gene, CDR1 is MNHEY and CDR2 is SVGAGI. For the CDR3, the DNA is TGTGCCACTTTTGAGCGGGGAGATGACAATGAGCAGTTCTTC. As protein: CATFERGDDNEQFF.

J is TRBJ1-1 and V is TRBV19, with 7 nucleotides matching TRBD1. V lost 5 bases and J lost 4; bases outside the gene matches: 4. Germline CDR1 LNHDA, CDR2 SQIVND (reference sequence). The CDR3 runs 13 residues. Here the CDR3 DNA reads TGTGCCAGTAGTGACAGGGCGGGCACTGAAGCTTTCTTT. As protein: CASSDRAGTEAFF.

This clone came up once. The chain joins TRBV10-3 to TRBJ1-2; unclear D gene. The CDR3 runs to 13 residues. V lost 7 bases and J 1 base, leaving 10 bases between the germline ends. The germline V gene encodes CDR1 ENHRY and CDR2 SYGVKD. Here the CDR3 DNA reads TGTGCCATCAAACTTGGTCTTAACTATGGCTACACCTTC. Translating it yields CAIKLGLNYGYTF.